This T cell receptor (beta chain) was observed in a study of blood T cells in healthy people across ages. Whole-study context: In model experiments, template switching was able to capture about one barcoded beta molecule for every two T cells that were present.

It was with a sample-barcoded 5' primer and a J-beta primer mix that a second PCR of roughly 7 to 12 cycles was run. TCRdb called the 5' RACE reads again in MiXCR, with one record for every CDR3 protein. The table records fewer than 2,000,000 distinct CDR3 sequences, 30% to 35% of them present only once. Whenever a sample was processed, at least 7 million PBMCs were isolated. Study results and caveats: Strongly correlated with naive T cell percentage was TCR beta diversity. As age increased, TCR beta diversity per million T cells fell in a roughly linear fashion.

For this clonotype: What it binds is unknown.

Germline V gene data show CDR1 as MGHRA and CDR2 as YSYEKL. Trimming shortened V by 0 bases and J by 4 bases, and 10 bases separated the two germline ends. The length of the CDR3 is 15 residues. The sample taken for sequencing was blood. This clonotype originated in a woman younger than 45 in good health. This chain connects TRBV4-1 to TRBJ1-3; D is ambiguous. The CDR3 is CASSQDVDTGNTIYF. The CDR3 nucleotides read TGCGCCAGCAGCCAAGATGTAGATACGGGAAACACCATATATTTT.